The 4 T cell receptor beta chains reported below all come from one sample, sequenced in a study of glioma-infiltrating T cells after dendritic cell vaccination. Assay used: immunoSEQ multiplex PCR; TCRdb lists only in-frame clones, some missing. The sample includes tens of thousands of clones, 85% of them seen just once. Sequencing was performed on blood, taken before dendritic cell vaccination. The origin of the receptors is a human donor with glioblastoma.

This clone has just a few counts. The V call is TRBV2, the J call TRBJ2-7, with 10 bases aligning to TRBD1. The CDR3 is made up of 14 amino acids. In germline, CDR1 is SNHLY, CDR2 FYNNEI. The J segment lost 6 bases and the V segment lost 7 bases, leaving 9 bases of the junction unmatched. CDR3 sequence: CASTAGTGVGEQYF. The CDR3 DNA sequence: TGTGCCAGCACTGCCGGGACAGGGGTTGGCGAGCAGTACTTC.

The V and J genes are TRBV5-1 and TRBJ2-6, with TRBD2 matching over 14 bases. This CDR3 has 19 residues. Looked up from germline, CDR1 is SGHRS and CDR2 is YFSETQ. The ends lost 4 bases at V and 2 bases at J; junction bases unmatched: 8. CDR3 residues: CASSPEGTSGGTGANVLTF. CDR3 nucleotide sequence: TGCGCCAGCAGCCCGGAAGGGACTAGCGGGGGAACTGGGGCCAACGTCCTGACTTTC. Drawing the rest from reference TRBV5-1 and TRBJ2-6, the complete variable domain is KAGVTQTPRYLIKTRGQQVTLSCSPISGHRSVSWYQQTPGQGLQFLFEYFSETQRNKGNFPGRFSGRQFSNSRSEMNVSTLELGDSALYLCASSPEGTSGGTGANVLTFGAGSRLTVL.

This clone has only one observation. The chain links TRBV5-1 to TRBJ1-5; 7 nucleotides match TRBD1. CDR1 is SGHRS, CDR2 YFSETQ, per germline. The V segment lost 3 bases and the J segment 7 bases; nucleotides outside the gene matches: 10. CDR3 length: 15 residues. The CDR3 spells CASSSDRVEGQPQHF. CDR3 sequence (DNA): TGCGCCAGCAGCTCCGACAGGGTTGAGGGGCAGCCCCAGCATTTT.

J is TRBJ2-6 and V is TRBV6-1, with TRBD1 identical over 7 bases. The V gene's germline CDR1 is MNHNS and CDR2 SASEGT. The CDR3 is 18 amino acids. J was trimmed by 1 base and V by 2 bases; bases with no gene match: 8. CDR3 nucleotide sequence: TGTGCCAGCAGTGAATTGAGGGGGCGCTTTTCTGGGGCCAACGTCCTGACTTTC. This sequence encodes CASSELRGRFSGANVLTF.